These 2 T cell receptor beta chains came from one sample sequenced in a study of cytomegalovirus exposure and HLA in healthy donors. Here immunoSEQ multiplex PCR was the method, and the copy in TCRdb shows in-frame clones only, minus some. The top ten clones hold roughly 1.2% of a sample with about 130,000 clones, about 93% of them seen once. The sequenced sample consisted of PBMCs. These receptors originate from a woman under 30 in good health and CMV-seronegative.

The V call is TRBV30, the J call TRBJ2-1; TRBD2 matches at 7 bases. The CDR3 loop spans 15 amino acids. V lost 0 bases, J lost 3 bases, and 5 bases stayed unmatched. CDR1 is GTSNPN and CDR2 is SVGIG in the germline V gene (reference sequence). The chain's CDR3 is CAWSVVGGIYNEQFF. The CDR3 DNA reads TGTGCCTGGAGTGTAGTCGGGGGGATCTACAATGAGCAGTTCTTC.

This clone was seen more than once but under ten times. The V and J genes are TRBV28 and TRBJ1-5, with D tentatively TRBD1 (6 bases). Trimming stripped 4 bases from V and 3 bases from J, with 19 bases between. The CDR3 length is 17 residues. The germline gives CDR1 MDHEN, CDR2 SYDVKM. The CDR3 reads CASSYPPGRGHNQPQHF. CDR3 DNA sequence: TGTGCCAGCAGTTATCCCCCAGGGCGGGGGCACAATCAGCCCCAGCATTTT.